This section outlines one T cell receptor (beta chain) sequence together with its context. No antigen is known for it. Clones were sequenced by immunoSEQ multiplex PCR, and TCRdb holds only the in-frame ones, with some missing. The repertoire includes fewer than 120,000 clones, 80% to 95% of them detected once, and around 1.3% sits in the top ten. Germline V gene data show CDR1 as LGHNA and CDR2 as YNFKEQ. Trimming removed 0 bases from V and 5 bases from J; junction bases left unmatched: 2. The CDR3 is 16 residues long. This specimen belongs to a study of siplizumab effects on memory and regulatory T cells. Regarding the study as a whole: Alloreactive sequences tracing back to unstimulated CD4+ memory cells were significantly reduced by siplizumab. Of the alloreactive clones, only a minor fraction mapped to unstimulated subsets. Confirmation was lacking for the suppressive function of proliferating Tregs derived from siplizumab cultures. An assignable naive or memory phenotype was lacking in roughly 75-95% of proliferating CD4+ or CD8+ clones.

The clonotype originates from a human donor in good health. Sequenced input: CD4+ T cells sorted from blood. The genes are TRBV4-2 and TRBJ2-1; 12 positions agree with TRBD2. CDR3 DNA: TGTGCCAGCAGCCAAGAGTGGACTAGCGGGAACAATGAGCAGTTCTTC. It translates to CASSQEWTSGNNEQFF.